The T cell receptor beta chain under discussion was sequenced for a study of yellow fever vaccine responses in identical twins. CDR3 length: 12 amino acids. Trimming took 6 bases from V and 4 from J, leaving 7 bases between them. CDR1 is MDHEN and CDR2 is SYDVKM in the germline V gene. TCRdb processed the RT-PCR reads anew with MiXCR; each CDR3 protein has one entry. The sample lists around 7,700 distinct CDR3 sequences; about 86% were seen once. The sample holds one count of this clonotype. This chain uses TRBV28 with TRBJ1-5; unclear D gene. This material consisted of T cells from blood (PBMCs), unsorted or a sorted subset (not recorded which), taken before or after yellow fever vaccination (not recorded which). The source is a young woman who received the yellow fever vaccine. The DNA of the CDR3 is TGTGCCAGCAGGCCCCCTAATCAGCCCCAGCATTTT. Residues: CASRPPNQPQHF. The whole variable domain, filled in from reference TRBV28 and TRBJ1-5, reads DVKVTQSSRYLVKRTGEKVFLECVQDMDHENMFWYRQDPGLGLRLIYFSYDVKMKEKGDIPEGYSVSREKKERFSLILESASTNQTSMYLCASRPPNQPQHFGDGTRLSIL.